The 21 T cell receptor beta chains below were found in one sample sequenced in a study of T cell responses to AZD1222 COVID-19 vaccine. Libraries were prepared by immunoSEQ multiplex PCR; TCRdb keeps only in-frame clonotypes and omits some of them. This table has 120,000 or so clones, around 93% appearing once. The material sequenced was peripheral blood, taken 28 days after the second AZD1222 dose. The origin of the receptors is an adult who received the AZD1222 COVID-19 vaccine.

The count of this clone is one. DNA for the CDR3: TGTGCCAGCAGGGGAGGGGGGGCCTCTTCAGATACGCAGTATTTT. The encoded protein is CASRGGGASSDTQYF. The V gene is TRBV6-5, the J gene TRBJ2-3; possible D gene TRBD2, 7 bases. V was clipped by 6 bases and J by 4 bases, with 17 bases between them. The CDR3 consists of 15 residues. Germline V lookup: CDR1 MNHEY, CDR2 SVGAGI.

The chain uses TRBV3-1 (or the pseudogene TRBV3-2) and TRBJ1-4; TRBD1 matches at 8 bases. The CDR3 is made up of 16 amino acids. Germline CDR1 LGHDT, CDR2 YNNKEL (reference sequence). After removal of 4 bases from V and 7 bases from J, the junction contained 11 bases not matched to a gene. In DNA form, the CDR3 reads TGTGCCAGCAGCCGGGGCTCAGGACAGGGCGTTGAAAAACTGTTTTTT. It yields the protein CASSRGSGQGVEKLFF.

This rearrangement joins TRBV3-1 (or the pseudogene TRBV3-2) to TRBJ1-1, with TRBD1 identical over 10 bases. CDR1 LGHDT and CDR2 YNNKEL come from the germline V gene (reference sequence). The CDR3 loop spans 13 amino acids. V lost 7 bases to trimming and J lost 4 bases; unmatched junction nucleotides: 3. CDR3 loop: CASNDRGLTEAFF. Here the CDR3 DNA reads TGTGCCAGCAACGACAGGGGGCTCACTGAAGCTTTCTTT.

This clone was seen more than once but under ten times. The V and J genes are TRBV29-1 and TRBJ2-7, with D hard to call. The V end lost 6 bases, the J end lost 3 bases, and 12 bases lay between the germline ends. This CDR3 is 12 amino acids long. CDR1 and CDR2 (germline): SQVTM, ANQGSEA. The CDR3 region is CSVRGPNYEQYF. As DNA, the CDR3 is TGCAGCGTCCGCGGACCCAACTACGAGCAGTACTTC.

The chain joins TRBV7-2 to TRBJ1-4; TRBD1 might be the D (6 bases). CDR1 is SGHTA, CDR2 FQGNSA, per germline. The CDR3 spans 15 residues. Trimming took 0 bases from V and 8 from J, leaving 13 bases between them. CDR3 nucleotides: TGTGCCAGCAGCTTAGCGCAGGGGAGGGAGGAAAAACTGTTTTTT. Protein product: CASSLAQGREEKLFF.

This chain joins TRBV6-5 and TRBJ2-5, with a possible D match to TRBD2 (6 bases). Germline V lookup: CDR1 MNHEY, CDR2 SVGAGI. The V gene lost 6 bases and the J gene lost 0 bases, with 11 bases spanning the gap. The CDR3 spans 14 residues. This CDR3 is CASRLGGHQETQYF. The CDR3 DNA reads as TGTGCCAGCAGGCTAGGAGGGCACCAAGAGACCCAGTACTTC.

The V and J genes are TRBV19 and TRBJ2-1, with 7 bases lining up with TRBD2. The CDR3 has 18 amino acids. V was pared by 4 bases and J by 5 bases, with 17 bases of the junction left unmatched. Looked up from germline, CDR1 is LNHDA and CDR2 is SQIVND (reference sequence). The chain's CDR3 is CASSTASAGVPGDNEQFF. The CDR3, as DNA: TGTGCCAGTAGTACAGCTTCGGCGGGGGTGCCGGGTGACAATGAGCAGTTCTTC.

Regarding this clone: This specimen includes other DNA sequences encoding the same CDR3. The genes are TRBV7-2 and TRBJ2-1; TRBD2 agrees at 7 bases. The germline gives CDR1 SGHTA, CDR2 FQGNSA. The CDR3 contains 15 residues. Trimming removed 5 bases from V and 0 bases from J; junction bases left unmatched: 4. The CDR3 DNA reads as TGTGCCAGCAGCCCTCGGACTAGCTCCTACAATGAGCAGTTCTTC. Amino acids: CASSPRTSSYNEQFF.

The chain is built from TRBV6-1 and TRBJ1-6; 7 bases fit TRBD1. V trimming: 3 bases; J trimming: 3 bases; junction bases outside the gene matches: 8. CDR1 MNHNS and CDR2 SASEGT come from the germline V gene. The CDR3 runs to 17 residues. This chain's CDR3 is CASSDPTGTYYNSPLHF. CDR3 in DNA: TGTGCCAGCAGTGACCCGACAGGGACGTACTATAATTCACCCCTCCACTTT.

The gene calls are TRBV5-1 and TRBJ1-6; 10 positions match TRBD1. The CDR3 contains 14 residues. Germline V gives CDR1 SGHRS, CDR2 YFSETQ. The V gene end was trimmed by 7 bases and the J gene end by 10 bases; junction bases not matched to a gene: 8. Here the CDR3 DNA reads TGCGCCAGCGCCCCCGGGACAGGGGAATCACCCCTCCACTTT. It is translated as CASAPGTGESPLHF. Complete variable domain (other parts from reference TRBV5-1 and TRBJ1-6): KAGVTQTPRYLIKTRGQQVTLSCSPISGHRSVSWYQQTPGQGLQFLFEYFSETQRNKGNFPGRFSGRQFSNSRSEMNVSTLELGDSALYLCASAPGTGESPLHFGNGTRLTVT.

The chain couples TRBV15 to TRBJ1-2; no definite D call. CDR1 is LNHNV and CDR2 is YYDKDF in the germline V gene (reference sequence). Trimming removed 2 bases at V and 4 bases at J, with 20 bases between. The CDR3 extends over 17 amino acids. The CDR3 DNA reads TGTGCCACCAGCAGATCCAGAGACTCTCCGAGGGTCTATGGCTACACCTTC. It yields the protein CATSRSRDSPRVYGYTF.

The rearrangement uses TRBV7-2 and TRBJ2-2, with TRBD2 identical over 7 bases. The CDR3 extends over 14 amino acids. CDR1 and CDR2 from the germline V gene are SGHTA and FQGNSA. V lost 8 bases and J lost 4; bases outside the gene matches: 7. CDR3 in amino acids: CASQRVAGTGELFF. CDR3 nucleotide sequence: TGTGCCAGCCAGAGGGTAGCGGGCACCGGGGAGCTGTTTTTT.

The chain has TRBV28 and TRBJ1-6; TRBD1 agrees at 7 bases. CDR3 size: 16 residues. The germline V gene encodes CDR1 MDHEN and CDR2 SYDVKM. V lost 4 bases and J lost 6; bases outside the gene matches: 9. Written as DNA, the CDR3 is TGTGCCAGCAGTTCCCCTGGGACAGTGGGTAATTCACCCCTCCACTTT. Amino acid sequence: CASSSPGTVGNSPLHF. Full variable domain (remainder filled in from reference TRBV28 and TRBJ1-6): DVKVTQSSRYLVKRTGEKVFLECVQDMDHENMFWYRQDPGLGLRLIYFSYDVKMKEKGDIPEGYSVSREKKERFSLILESASTNQTSMYLCASSSPGTVGNSPLHFGNGTRLTVT.

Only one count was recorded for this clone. In nucleotides, the CDR3 is TGTGCCACCAGCAGAGATCCTGGGAGCTTCTACGAGCAGTACTTC. Encoded protein: CATSRDPGSFYEQYF. This rearrangement joins TRBV15 to TRBJ2-7; possibly TRBD2 for D (5 bases). V was pared by 0 bases and J by 3 bases, with 12 bases between. The length of the CDR3 is 15 residues. Germline CDR1 is LNHNV and CDR2 is YYDKDF (reference sequence).

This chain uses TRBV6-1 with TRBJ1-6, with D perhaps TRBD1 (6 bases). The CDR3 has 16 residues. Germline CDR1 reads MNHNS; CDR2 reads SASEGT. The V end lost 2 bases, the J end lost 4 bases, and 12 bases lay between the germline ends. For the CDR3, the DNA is TGTGCCAGCAGTGAATTGGGGGCTGGGTATAATTCACCCCTCCACTTT. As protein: CASSELGAGYNSPLHF.

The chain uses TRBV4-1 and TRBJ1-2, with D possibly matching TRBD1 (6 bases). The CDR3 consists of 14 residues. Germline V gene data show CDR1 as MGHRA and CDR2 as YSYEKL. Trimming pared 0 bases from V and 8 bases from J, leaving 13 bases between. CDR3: CASSQDRGAGGYTF. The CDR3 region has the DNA TGCGCCAGCAGCCAAGACAGGGGCGCAGGCGGCTACACCTTC.

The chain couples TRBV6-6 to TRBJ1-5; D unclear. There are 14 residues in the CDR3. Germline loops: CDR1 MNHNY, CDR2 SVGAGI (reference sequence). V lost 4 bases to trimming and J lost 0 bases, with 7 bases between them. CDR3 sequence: CASSSRYSNQPQHF. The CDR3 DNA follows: TGTGCCAGCAGTTCCCGCTATAGCAATCAGCCCCAGCATTTT.

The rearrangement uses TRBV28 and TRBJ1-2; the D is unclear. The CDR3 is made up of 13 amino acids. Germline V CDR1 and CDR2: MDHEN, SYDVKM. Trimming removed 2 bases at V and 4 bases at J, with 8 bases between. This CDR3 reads CASSLASFYGYTF. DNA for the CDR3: TGTGCCAGCAGTTTAGCTTCCTTCTATGGCTACACCTTC.

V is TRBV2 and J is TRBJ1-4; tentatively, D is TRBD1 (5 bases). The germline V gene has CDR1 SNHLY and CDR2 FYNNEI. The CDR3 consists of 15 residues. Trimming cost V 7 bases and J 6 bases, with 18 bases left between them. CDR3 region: CASNPRTRVYEKLFF. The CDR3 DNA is TGTGCCAGCAACCCCCGGACAAGGGTTTATGAAAAACTGTTTTTT.

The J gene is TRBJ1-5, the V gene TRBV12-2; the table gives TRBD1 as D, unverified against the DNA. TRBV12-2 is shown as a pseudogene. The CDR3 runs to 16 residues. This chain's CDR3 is CASRLGEGGSNQPQHF. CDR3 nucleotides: TGTGCAAGTCGCTTAGGGGAAGGGGGTAGCAATCAGCCCCAGCATTTT.

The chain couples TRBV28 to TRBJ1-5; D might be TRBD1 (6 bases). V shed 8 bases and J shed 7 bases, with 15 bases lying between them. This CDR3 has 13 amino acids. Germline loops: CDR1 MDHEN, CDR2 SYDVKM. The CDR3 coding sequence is TGTGCCAGCTATAAAACAGGGTTACAGCCCCAGCATTTT. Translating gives CASYKTGLQPQHF.